This TCR beta chain was observed in a study of T cell therapy after organ transplantation (dated by TCRdb to between 2018 and 2020). At the level of the whole study: Therapy products were autologous CMV-specific T cells expanded in vitro for approximately 15 days with a peptide pool of 30 HLA class I and II CMV epitopes. Of the approximately 10 patients, eight were classified as clinical responders and two were classified as nonresponders. Only about 75% of the 10 patients had long-term post-therapy samples available. A median of 1.92 x 10^8 CMV-specific T cells was administered to patients across 2 to 6 intravenous infusions. The study was a follow-up TRBV repertoire analysis of an open-label phase I trial of autologous CMV-specific adoptive T cell therapy in solid-organ transplant recipients. Peripheral blood samples for the pretherapy time point were taken before T cell therapy began. Patients were given up to 6 doses of T cells at 2-week intervals and were followed for 25 to 35 weeks after finishing therapy. Overall study results and their limits: Reconstitution after therapy appeared to involve both transferred clonotypes and endogenous clonotypes that were not detected in the therapy products. Fold change in CD8 clonality after therapy was inversely correlated with pretherapy clonality, suggesting that less biased repertoires were more receptive to remodeling. Marked pretherapy clonal expansions with minimal repertoire change after therapy were observed in nonresponders. The small number of expansions detected in nonresponders may reflect reduced sample coverage resulting from poor CD8+ T cell yield. Because the cohort was small, confounders such as concurrent antirejection and antiviral medications could not be assessed.

Trimming leaves V shorter by 5 bases and J shorter by 8 bases, with the junction holding 9 bases beyond the gene matches. The CDR3 covers 15 residues, taking in both the cysteine and the phenylalanine. Of all the DNA, just the CDR3 is kept, 45 bases in frame from base 1. The germline V gene (reference sequence) yields SGHNT for CDR1 and YYREEE for CDR2. Remarks on this clone: Its cognate antigen has yet to be identified. No base quality information exists; no much larger clone differs at one position.

What the time point label conveys for this sample: before start of T cell therapy. Patients were solid-organ transplant recipients with drug-resistant/recurrent cytomegalovirus. Under twelve of the trial participants were picked for repertoire analysis depending on whether post-therapy peripheral blood mononuclear cells were available. Viable CD3+CD8+CD4- lymphocytes were isolated from PBMCs by sorting on a BD FACSAria III. The Qiagen DNeasy Kit was used to extract genomic DNA from the sorted cells. Using the immunoSEQ two-step, bias-controlled multiplex PCR assay, TRB CDR3 regions were amplified from genomic DNA. An Illumina NextSeq 500 was used to sequence the CDR3 libraries. As for the original processing: The immunoSEQ Analyzer platform handled the initial alignment and bioinformatics, which included bias normalization against synthetic CDR3 analogs. Annotation of V, D and J genes was based on the definitions in the IMGT database. Additional TRBV analyses were carried out with default settings in VDJtools version 1.1.10 and the R package tcR version 2.2.1.11. GLIPH analysis was performed with version 1.0 using default settings. To test for significant clonotype frequency changes in CDR3 sequences with at least 5 reads, a 2-sided binomial test with Benjamini-Hochberg correction (alpha = 0.01) was used. TCRdb re-hosts the immuneACCESS table, in-frame sequences only. Its copies lack some clones; in the studies checked, an unresolved V gene accounts for under half of them, and the cause for the rest is not known. V and J calls and clone size are given by that table; D and trimming were obtained from the DNA. Present in this sample are some 48,000 clones, approximately 94% of which were seen just once. Roughly 3% of the sample rests with the top ten.

This TCR was sampled from a human patient who had received a solid organ transplant and had CMV disease. This chain is built from TRBV5-4 and TRBJ1-3, with 11 bases in between that match TRBD1. Sequences were derived from CD8+ T cells from blood, sampled before autologous CMV-specific T cell therapy. The CDR3 is CASRDKDRGQDTIYF. The sequenced DNA: TGTGCCAGCAGGGATAAGGACAGGGGGCAAGACACCATATATTTT. Reference TRBV5-4 and TRBJ1-3 genes cover what lies past the CDR3, so the full variable domain is ETGVTQSPTHLIKTRGQQVTLRCSSQSGHNTVSWYQQALGQGPQFIFQYYREEENGRGNFPPRFSGLQFPNYSSELNVNALELDDSALYLCASRDKDRGQDTIYFGEGSWLTVV.